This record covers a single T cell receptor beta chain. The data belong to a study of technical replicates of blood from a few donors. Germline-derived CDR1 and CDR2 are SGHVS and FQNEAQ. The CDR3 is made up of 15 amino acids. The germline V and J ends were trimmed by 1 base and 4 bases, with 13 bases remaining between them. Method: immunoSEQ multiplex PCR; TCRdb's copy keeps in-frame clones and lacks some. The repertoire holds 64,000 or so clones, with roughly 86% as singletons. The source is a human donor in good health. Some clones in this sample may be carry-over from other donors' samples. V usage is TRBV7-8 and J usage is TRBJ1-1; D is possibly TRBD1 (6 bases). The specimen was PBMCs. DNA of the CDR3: TGTGCCAGCAGCTTAGTGGGAGGGGGGGCCACTGAAGCTTTCTTT. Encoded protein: CASSLVGGGATEAFF.